The clone carrying this TCR beta chain appeared once. Antigen unknown. The data derive from a study of cytomegalovirus exposure and HLA in healthy donors. Study-level findings and limits: Later on, a genetic analysis was performed. It linked a missense variant in DCLRE1C with V- and J-gene trimming of TCR beta. Across all donors, roughly uniform sequencing depth was an assumption of the presence/absence analyses.

This CDR3 contains 14 residues. V trimming: 6 bases; J trimming: 6 bases; junction bases outside the gene matches: 8. In germline, CDR1 is SGHRS, CDR2 YFSETQ. Use of 60 Vbeta and 13 Jbeta primers characterized the PCR. The repertoire was sequenced with immunoSEQ multiplex PCR; TCRdb's copy has only in-frame clones and lacks some. The table lists about 150,000 clones, around three quarters of them singletons. This chain joins TRBV5-1 and TRBJ2-2; the match to TRBD2 covers 7 bases. The sequence was collected from a man aged 35 to 55 in good health and CMV-seronegative. Sequenced sample: PBMCs. CDR3 DNA: TGCGCCAGCACCCCAGGGAGGGTGGCCGGGGAGCTGTTTTTT. Translating it yields CASTPGRVAGELFF.